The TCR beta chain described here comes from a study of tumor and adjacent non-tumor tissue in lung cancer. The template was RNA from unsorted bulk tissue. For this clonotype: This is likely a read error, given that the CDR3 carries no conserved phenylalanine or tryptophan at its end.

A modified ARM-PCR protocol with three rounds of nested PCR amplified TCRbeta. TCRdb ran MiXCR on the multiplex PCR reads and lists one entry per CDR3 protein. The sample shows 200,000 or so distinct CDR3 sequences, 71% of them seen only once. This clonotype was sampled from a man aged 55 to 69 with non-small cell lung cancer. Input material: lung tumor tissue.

CDR3 nucleotide sequence: TGCGCCAGCAGCTTAGACCCACCTCTGGGGGCCAACGTCCTGACTTTA. Translation gives CASSLDPPLGANVLTL. The chain is built from TRBV5-1 and TRBJ2-6; D is undetermined. The germline V and J ends were trimmed by 2 bases and 4 bases, with 13 bases remaining between them. The V gene's germline CDR1 is SGHRS and CDR2 YFSETQ. This CDR3 is 16 amino acids long.